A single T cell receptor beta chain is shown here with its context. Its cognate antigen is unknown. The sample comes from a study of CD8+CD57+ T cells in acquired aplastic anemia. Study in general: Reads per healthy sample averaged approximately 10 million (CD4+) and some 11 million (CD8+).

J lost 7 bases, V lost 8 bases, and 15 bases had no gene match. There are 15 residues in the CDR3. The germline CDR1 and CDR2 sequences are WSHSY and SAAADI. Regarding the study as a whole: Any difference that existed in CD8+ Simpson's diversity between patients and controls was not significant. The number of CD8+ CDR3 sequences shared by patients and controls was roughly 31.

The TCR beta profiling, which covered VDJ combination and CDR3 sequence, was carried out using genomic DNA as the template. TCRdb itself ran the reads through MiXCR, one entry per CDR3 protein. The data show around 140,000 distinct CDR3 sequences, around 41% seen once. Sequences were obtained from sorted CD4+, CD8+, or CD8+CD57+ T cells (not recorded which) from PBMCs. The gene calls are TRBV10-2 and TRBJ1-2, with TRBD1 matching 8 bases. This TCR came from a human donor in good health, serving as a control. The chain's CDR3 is CASRRGQGASTGYTF. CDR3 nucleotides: TGCGCCAGCCGACGAGGGCAGGGGGCATCTACTGGCTACACCTTC.